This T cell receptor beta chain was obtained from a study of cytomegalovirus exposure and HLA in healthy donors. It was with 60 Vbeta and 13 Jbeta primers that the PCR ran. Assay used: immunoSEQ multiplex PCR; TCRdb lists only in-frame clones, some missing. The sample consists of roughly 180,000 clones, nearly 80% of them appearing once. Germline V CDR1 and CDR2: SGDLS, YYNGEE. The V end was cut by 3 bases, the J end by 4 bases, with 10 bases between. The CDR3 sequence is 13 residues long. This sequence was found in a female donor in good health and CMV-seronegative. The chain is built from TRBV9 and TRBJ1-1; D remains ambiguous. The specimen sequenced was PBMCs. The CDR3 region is CASSATPATEAFF. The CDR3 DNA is TGTGCCAGCAGCGCGACACCCGCCACTGAAGCTTTCTTT.